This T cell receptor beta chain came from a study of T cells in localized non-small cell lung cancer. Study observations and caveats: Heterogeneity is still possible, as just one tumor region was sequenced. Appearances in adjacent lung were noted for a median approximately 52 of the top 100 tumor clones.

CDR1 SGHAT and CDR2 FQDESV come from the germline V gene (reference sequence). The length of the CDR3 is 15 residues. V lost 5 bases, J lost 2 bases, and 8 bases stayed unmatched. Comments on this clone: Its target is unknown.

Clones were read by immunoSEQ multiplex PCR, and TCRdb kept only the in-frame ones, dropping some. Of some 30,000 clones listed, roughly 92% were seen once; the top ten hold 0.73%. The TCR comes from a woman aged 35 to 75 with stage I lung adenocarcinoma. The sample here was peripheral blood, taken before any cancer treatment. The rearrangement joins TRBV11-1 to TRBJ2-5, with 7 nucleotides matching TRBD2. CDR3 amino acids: CASSTTGLPQETQYF. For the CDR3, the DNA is TGTGCCAGCAGCACGACGGGACTACCTCAAGAGACCCAGTACTTC.